This T cell receptor beta chain emerged from a study of identical twins. Study-wide points: The study reached conclusions through statistical analysis that was cross-sectional, not following the same donors.

Note on this clonotype: Its cognate antigen is unknown.

MiXCR, applied by TCRdb to the 5' RACE reads, yields one record per CDR3 protein. The sample lists some 1,600,000 distinct CDR3 sequences, around 33% occurring once. From germline, CDR1 is SGHDN and CDR2 FVKESK. The CDR3 totals 16 residues. V shed 2 bases and J 2 bases; nucleotides not matched to a gene: 8. The specimen sequenced was cord blood. This chain joins TRBV14 and TRBJ2-7; 8 bases line up with TRBD1. This clonotype originated in a newborn girl in good health. CDR3 sequence reads: CASSQSPGQGPYEQYF. The CDR3 region has the DNA TGTGCCAGCAGCCAATCCCCTGGACAGGGACCCTACGAGCAGTACTTC.